Listed here are 21 T cell receptor beta chains from one sample, sequenced in a study of blood T cell repertoires in COVID-19. Clones were sequenced by immunoSEQ multiplex PCR, and TCRdb holds only the in-frame ones, with some missing. The sample includes roughly 130,000 clones, 75% to 90% of them seen just once. The specimen was PBMCs or T cells enriched from blood (not recorded which). The receptors shown here come from a woman aged 45 to 65 who had recovered from COVID-19.

V usage is TRBV5-8 and J usage is TRBJ1-1, with 9 bases that match TRBD1. This CDR3 is built from 18 residues. CDR1 and CDR2 (germline): SGHTS, YDEGEE. V shed 4 bases, J shed 0 bases, and the junction held 13 bases outside the gene matches. The CDR3 region is CASSPTLTGGIMNTEAFF. Written as DNA, the CDR3 is TGTGCCAGCAGCCCCACCCTGACAGGGGGGATTATGAACACTGAAGCTTTCTTT.

The chain links TRBV10-2 to TRBJ2-7; 7 bases line up with TRBD1. J was trimmed by 3 bases and V by 0 bases; bases with no gene match: 2. The length of the CDR3 is 14 residues. The germline CDR1 and CDR2 sequences are WSHSY and SAAADI. The CDR3 DNA reads as TGCGCCAGCAGTGAGTCGACAGGGATCTACGAGCAGTACTTC. Its translation: CASSESTGIYEQYF.

The CDR3 loop is CATSDPTSGGADEQFF. In nucleotides, the CDR3 is TGTGCCACCAGTGACCCTACTAGCGGGGGGGCAGACGAGCAGTTCTTC. The chain employs TRBV24-1 and TRBJ2-1; 13 nucleotides line up with TRBD2. The J segment lost 10 bases and the V segment lost 4 bases, leaving 9 bases of the junction unmatched. The germline gives CDR1 KGHDR, CDR2 SFDVKD. The CDR3 consists of 16 residues.

V is TRBV18 and J is TRBJ2-5, with 9 nucleotides matching TRBD1. V trimming: 3 bases; J trimming: 5 bases; junction bases outside the gene matches: 16. This CDR3 comprises 18 residues. CDR1 and CDR2 from the germline V gene are KGHSH and LQKENI. Here the CDR3 reads CASSPRGGSGQGYETQYF. The CDR3 DNA reads as TGTGCCAGCTCACCTCGCGGGGGATCGGGACAGGGATACGAGACCCAGTACTTC.

The chain joins TRBV7-2 to TRBJ1-6; D not resolved. Trimming removed 1 base at V and 9 bases at J, with 16 bases between. CDR3 length equals 16 residues. Germline assignment: CDR1 SGHTA and CDR2 FQGNSA. The CDR3 sequence is CASSLDRVFVGSPLHF. CDR3 in DNA: TGTGCCAGCAGCTTAGATCGGGTGTTCGTAGGTTCACCCCTCCACTTT.

This rearrangement joins TRBV28 to TRBJ2-7; tentative D call: TRBD1 (5 bases). Germline CDR1 reads MDHEN; CDR2 reads SYDVKM. Trimming stripped 6 bases from V and 3 bases from J, with 21 bases between. CDR3 length: 16 amino acids. The CDR3: CASSERQSTHLYEQYF. CDR3 nucleotide sequence: TGTGCCAGCAGCGAACGACAGAGCACCCACCTCTACGAGCAGTACTTC. Combining the CDR3 with reference TRBV28 and TRBJ2-7 gives the whole variable domain DVKVTQSSRYLVKRTGEKVFLECVQDMDHENMFWYRQDPGLGLRLIYFSYDVKMKEKGDIPEGYSVSREKKERFSLILESASTNQTSMYLCASSERQSTHLYEQYFGPGTRLTVT.

This clone was found a few times. This sequence joins TRBV12-5 and TRBJ1-2; D possibly corresponds to TRBD1 (5 bases). The germline V gene has CDR1 LGHNT and CDR2 FRNRAP. The CDR3 extends over 14 amino acids. V was shortened by 1 base and J by 8 bases, with 14 bases between the two germline ends. Here the CDR3 DNA reads TGTGCTAGTGGTTTGGGGCGCTCCAGGGTCGGCTACACCTTC. It is translated as CASGLGRSRVGYTF.

V usage is TRBV11-3 and J usage is TRBJ1-1, with D maybe TRBD1 (5 bases). Trimming took off 2 bases at V and 0 bases at J, with 10 bases between the two ends. This CDR3 has 15 residues. Germline CDR1 and CDR2: SGHNT and YENEEA. CDR3 DNA: TGTGCCAGCAGCTTACGTGGGGCCATGAACACTGAAGCTTTCTTT. This translates into CASSLRGAMNTEAFF.

A note on this clone: This CDR3 fails to terminate in the conserved phenylalanine or tryptophan, so it likely reflects a read error. No DNA is shown, since the ends of the CDR3 on it are uncertain; the CDR3 is the one TCRdb lists. This chain uses TRBV23-1 with TRBJ1-4. TRBV23-1 is assigned to the ORF class and has an uncertain function. The CDR3 spans 9 amino acids, including both terminal residues. CDR3 region: CASSPPTDL.

The chain recombines TRBV9 with TRBJ2-5; 9 nucleotides match TRBD2. The V gene's germline CDR1 is SGDLS and CDR2 YYNGEE. V lost 2 bases and J lost 5; bases outside the gene matches: 7. The length of the CDR3 is 15 residues. As DNA, the CDR3 is TGTGCCAGCAGCGTTGGCCTAGCGGGGATTGAGACCCAGTACTTC. Protein: CASSVGLAGIETQYF. Using reference TRBV9 and TRBJ2-5 for the parts outside the CDR3, the full variable domain is DSGVTQTPKHLITATGQRVTLRCSPRSGDLSVYWYQQSLDQGLQFLIQYYNGEERAKGNILERFSAQQFPDLHSELNLSSLELGDSALYFCASSVGLAGIETQYFGPGTRLLVL.

The J gene is TRBJ1-1, the V gene TRBV11-3; D ambiguous. The CDR3 contains 11 residues. The germline V gene encodes CDR1 SGHNT and CDR2 YENEEA. The V end was cut by 2 bases, the J end by 5 bases, with 3 bases between. The CDR3 sequence: CASSLRTEAFF. For the CDR3, the DNA is TGTGCCAGCAGCTTACGGACTGAAGCTTTCTTT. Based on the CDR3 plus reference TRBV11-3 and TRBJ1-1, the full variable domain is EAGVVQSPRYKIIEKKQPVAFWCNPISGHNTLYWYLQNLGQGPELLIRYENEEAVDDSQLPKDRFSAERLKGVDSTLKIQPAELGDSAVYLCASSLRTEAFFGQGTRLTVV.

The rearrangement links TRBV27 to TRBJ1-2; 7 nucleotides line up with TRBD1. This CDR3 region has 13 residues. Germline V gene data show CDR1 as MNHEY and CDR2 as SMNVEV (reference sequence). After removal of 2 bases from V and 3 bases from J, the junction contained 0 bases not matched to a gene. CDR3 DNA: TGTGCCAGCAGTTTAGGGACAGACTATGGCTACACCTTC. Residues: CASSLGTDYGYTF.

The chain carries TRBV9 and TRBJ2-2, with 12 bases that match TRBD1. Germline loops: CDR1 SGDLS, CDR2 YYNGEE. The CDR3 covers 16 residues. V lost 0 bases and J lost 7; bases outside the gene matches: 4. Here the CDR3 reads CASSVAGQGASGELFF. Here the CDR3 DNA reads TGTGCCAGCAGCGTAGCGGGACAGGGGGCGAGCGGGGAGCTGTTTTTT.

This rearrangement joins TRBV7-2 to TRBJ2-5; 10 nucleotides line up with TRBD2. Germline values: CDR1 SGHTA, CDR2 FQGNSA. V dropped 6 bases and J dropped 5; count of bases not matched to a gene: 9. This CDR3 contains 15 residues. CDR3 in amino acids: CASRQLAGVMETQYF. The CDR3 DNA is TGTGCCAGCAGACAGCTAGCGGGGGTCATGGAGACCCAGTACTTC.

The chain combines TRBV7-2 with TRBJ1-1; possibly TRBD1 for D (5 bases). This CDR3 is 16 amino acids long. Germline V gives CDR1 SGHTA, CDR2 FQGNSA. V lost 5 bases and J 6 bases, leaving 22 bases between the germline ends. Here the CDR3 reads CASSGVGVGFGAEAFF. The CDR3 DNA reads as TGTGCCAGCAGCGGTGTAGGGGTAGGGTTTGGGGCTGAAGCTTTCTTT.

The gene calls are TRBV12-5 and TRBJ1-3, with TRBD1 matching 10 bases. The V gene's germline CDR1 is LGHNT and CDR2 FRNRAP. J gave up 4 bases and V 0 bases, and 12 bases lay outside the gene matches. The CDR3 loop spans 19 amino acids. Here the CDR3 reads CASGLVPPGQGSLGNTIYF. In nucleotides, the CDR3 is TGTGCTAGTGGTTTGGTACCCCCGGGACAGGGGAGTCTGGGAAACACCATATATTTT.

The chain carries TRBV7-8 and TRBJ1-5, with D uncertain. CDR3 length equals 14 residues. Trimming took 5 bases from V and 4 from J, leaving 12 bases between them. Germline V gene lookup returns CDR1 SGHVS and CDR2 FQNEAQ. The CDR3 loop reads CASSTSGKNQPQHF. The CDR3 DNA is TGTGCCAGCAGCACTTCGGGGAAAAATCAGCCCCAGCATTTT.

The chain combines TRBV6-1 with TRBJ2-7, with 8 nucleotides matching TRBD1. Losses at the gene ends were 2 bases for V and 2 bases for J; bases not matched to a gene: 2. Germline CDR1 and CDR2: MNHNS and SASEGT. This CDR3 spans 14 amino acids. The CDR3 nucleotides read TGTGCCAGCAGTGAAACACAGGGGGCCTACGAGCAGTACTTC. Translation: CASSETQGAYEQYF.

The chain carries TRBV7-2 and TRBJ2-7; the match to TRBD1 covers 7 bases. Germline CDR1 reads SGHTA; CDR2 reads FQGNSA. The CDR3 totals 13 residues. J was trimmed by 9 bases and V by 1 base; bases with no gene match: 6. Here the CDR3 DNA reads TGTGCCAGCAGCTTAGGACAGGGTTTGGCGCAGTACTTC. Its translation: CASSLGQGLAQYF.

The V call is TRBV5-1, the J call TRBJ2-1; 11 bases align to TRBD2. The V gene's germline CDR1 is SGHRS and CDR2 YFSETQ. CDR3 length equals 15 residues. The trim removed 6 bases at V and 4 bases at J, leaving 6 bases unmatched. CDR3 coding DNA: TGCGCCAGCATCCCTAGCGGGGGGCTGTACAATGAGCAGTTCTTC. It codes for CASIPSGGLYNEQFF.

The chain is built from TRBV7-9 and TRBJ1-1, with D hard to call. Germline V gene sequence: CDR1 SEHNR, CDR2 FQNEAQ (reference sequence). V lost 1 base and J 0 bases, leaving 12 bases between the germline ends. The CDR3 has 16 residues. The CDR3 loop reads CASSLGLGLLNTEAFF. The CDR3 DNA reads as TGTGCCAGCAGCTTAGGTCTAGGACTTTTGAACACTGAAGCTTTCTTT.